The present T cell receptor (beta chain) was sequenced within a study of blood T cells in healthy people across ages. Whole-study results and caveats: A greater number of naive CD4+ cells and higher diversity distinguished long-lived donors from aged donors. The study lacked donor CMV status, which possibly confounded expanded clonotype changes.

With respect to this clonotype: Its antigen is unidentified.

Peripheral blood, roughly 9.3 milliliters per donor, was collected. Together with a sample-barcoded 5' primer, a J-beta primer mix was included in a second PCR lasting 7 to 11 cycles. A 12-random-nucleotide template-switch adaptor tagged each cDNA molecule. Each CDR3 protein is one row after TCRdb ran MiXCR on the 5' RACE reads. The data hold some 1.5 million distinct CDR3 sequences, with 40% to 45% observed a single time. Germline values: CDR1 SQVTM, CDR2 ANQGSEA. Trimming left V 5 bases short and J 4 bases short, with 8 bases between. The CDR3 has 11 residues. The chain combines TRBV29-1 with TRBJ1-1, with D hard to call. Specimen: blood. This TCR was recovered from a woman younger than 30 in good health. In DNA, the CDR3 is TGCAGCGTTCTTGAGGGCACTGAAGCTTTCTTT. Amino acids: CSVLEGTEAFF.